This entry lists 30 T cell receptor beta chains sequenced from one sample in a study of CD8+CD57+ T cells in acquired aplastic anemia. Sequencing was done on patients that had shown CD8+CD57+ cell expansion by flow cytometry. Profiling that covered TCR beta VDJ and CDR3 relied on genomic DNA as its template. TCRdb used MiXCR to reprocess the reads, holding one entry per CDR3 protein. Of roughly 290,000 distinct CDR3 sequences in the sample, 50% to 65% were seen once. Sequencing used sorted CD4+, CD8+, or CD8+CD57+ T cells (not recorded which) from PBMCs. The receptor set was obtained from a human donor with aplastic anemia.

The sample holds many counts of this clonotype. The CDR3 coding sequence is TGTGCCAGCAGCTCGACTAGCGGGAGGGCTCAGGAGCAGTTCTTC. This translates into CASSSTSGRAQEQFF. The chain carries TRBV7-9 and TRBJ2-1; 14 bases fit TRBD2. CDR3 length: 15 amino acids. The V and J ends lost 4 bases and 10 bases, in that order; junction bases with no gene match: 6. Per the germline V gene, CDR1 is SEHNR and CDR2 is FQNEAQ (reference sequence).

On this clonotype: A much larger clone differs by one base, so this may be a read error. The chain links TRBV6-5 to TRBJ1-5; D gene unclear. Germline V gives CDR1 MNHEY, CDR2 SVGAGI. The CDR3 length is 14 residues. The DNA for the CDR3 is TGTGCCAGCAGTTTTAAGTATAGCATTCAGCCCCAGCATTTT. Translation gives CASSFKYSIQPQHF.

The chain is built from TRBV7-2 and TRBJ1-2; D ambiguous. This CDR3 region has 15 residues. V lost 3 bases, J lost 2 bases, and 13 bases lay in between. CDR1 SGHTA and CDR2 FQGNSA come from the germline V gene. CDR3 amino acids: CASSLISTDNYGYTF. As DNA, the CDR3 is TGTGCCAGCAGCTTGATCTCTACAGACAACTATGGCTACACCTTC.

The rearrangement joins TRBV7-8 to TRBJ1-1; 9 nucleotides match TRBD1. This CDR3 is built from 15 residues. The J segment lost 4 bases and the V segment lost 2 bases, leaving 5 bases of the junction unmatched. Germline-derived CDR1 and CDR2 are SGHVS and FQNEAQ. The CDR3 sequence: CASSLRDRAITEAFF. CDR3 sequence (DNA): TGTGCCAGCAGCTTACGGGACAGGGCGATCACTGAAGCTTTCTTT. The entire variable domain, with the rest obtained from reference TRBV7-8 and TRBJ1-1, is as follows: GAGVSQSPRYKVAKRGQDVALRCDPISGHVSLFWYQQALGQGPEFLTYFQNEAQLDKSGLPSDRFFAERPEGSVSTLKIQRTQQEDSAVYLCASSLRDRAITEAFFGQGTRLTVV.

This chain links TRBV6-4 with TRBJ1-1; possibly TRBD1 for D (6 bases). Trimming left V 7 bases short and J 3 bases short, with 15 bases between. CDR1 is MRHNA, CDR2 SNTAGT, per germline. The CDR3 runs 14 residues. Here the CDR3 reads CASTDNGGYTEAFF. In nucleotides, the CDR3 is TGTGCCAGCACCGACAATGGGGGCTACACTGAAGCTTTCTTT.

This clonotype occurred many times. The V gene is TRBV2, the J gene TRBJ2-1, with 11 bases aligning to TRBD2. Germline CDR1 and CDR2: SNHLY and FYNNEI. V shed 6 bases and J 4 bases; nucleotides not matched to a gene: 5. This CDR3 is 15 amino acids long. CDR3 sequence: CASSPGTSGYNEQFF. The CDR3 DNA follows: TGTGCCAGCAGCCCCGGGACTAGCGGTTACAATGAGCAGTTCTTC.

The CDR3 nucleotides are TGCGCCAGCGAAATCAGGGACCCTTTTAACTATGGCTACACCTTC. Residues: CASEIRDPFNYGYTF. The genes are TRBV5-1 and TRBJ1-2; maybe TRBD1 (5 bases). CDR1 is SGHRS and CDR2 is YFSETQ in the germline V gene. The CDR3 extends over 15 amino acids. V lost 7 bases, J lost 1 base, and 17 bases lay in between.

About this clonotype itself: This sequence may be a read error, since a much larger clone differs from it by one base. The rearrangement joins TRBV3-1 to TRBJ1-2; 12 nucleotides match TRBD1. The CDR3 has 16 amino acids. CDR1 LGHDT and CDR2 YNNKEL come from the germline V gene (reference sequence). In DNA form, the CDR3 reads TGTGCCGGCAGCCCGGGGACAGGGGGCCTCAACTATGGCTACACCTTC. As protein: CAGSPGTGGLNYGYTF. The variable domain in full, with the rest retrieved from reference TRBV3-1 and TRBJ1-2, is DTAVSQTPKYLVTQMGNDKSIKCEQNLGHDTMYWYKQDSKKFLKIMFSYNNKELIINETVPNRFSPKSPDKAHLNLHINSLELGDSAVYFCAGSPGTGGLNYGYTFGSGTRLTVV.

V and J are TRBV20-1 and TRBJ1-5; 8 nucleotides align to TRBD1. V shed 5 bases and J 8 bases; nucleotides not matched to a gene: 11. The CDR3 contains 14 residues. The V gene's germline CDR1 is DFQATT and CDR2 SNEGSKA (reference sequence). CDR3 residues: CSALEGRGQEPQHF. The CDR3 bases are TGCAGTGCTCTAGAGGGCAGGGGGCAGGAGCCCCAGCATTTT.

The chain links TRBV29-1 to TRBJ2-7; a weak D match, TRBD2 (5 bases). The CDR3 has 11 residues. The germline CDR1 and CDR2 sequences are SQVTM and ANQGSEA. V lost 4 bases and J 5 bases, leaving 9 bases between the germline ends. CDR3 in DNA: TGCAGCGTTGGGTGGGAGCACGAGCAGTACTTC. It specifies CSVGWEHEQYF.

The V call is TRBV2, the J call TRBJ2-3; 7 bases fit TRBD2. This CDR3 has 12 residues. Germline loops: CDR1 SNHLY, CDR2 FYNNEI. V dropped 9 bases and J dropped 9; count of bases not matched to a gene: 9. DNA for the CDR3: TGTGCCAGTGACTATGACGGGGGGACGCAGTATTTT. Protein product: CASDYDGGTQYF.

This clonotype was observed a single time. The chain joins TRBV29-1 to TRBJ2-7; tentatively, D is TRBD1 (6 bases). Germline CDR1 and CDR2: SQVTM and ANQGSEA. This CDR3 region has 12 residues. V lost 5 bases, J lost 4 bases, and 12 bases lay in between. The CDR3: CSVRQGLYEQYF. The CDR3 DNA reads as TGCAGCGTTAGGCAGGGGCTATACGAGCAGTACTTC.

This clonotype was recorded a few times. The CDR3 nucleotides are TGTGCCAGCAGCCAAGATGTGACCCAGCCTTTCTCTGGAAACACCATATATTTT. Its protein is CASSQDVTQPFSGNTIYF. This chain connects TRBV3-1 to TRBJ1-3, with D unresolved. Per the germline V gene, CDR1 is LGHDT and CDR2 is YNNKEL (reference sequence). Trimming removed 0 bases from V and 0 bases from J, with 15 bases in between. The CDR3 length is 18 residues.

V is TRBV5-1 and J is TRBJ2-1; 9 bases fit TRBD1. CDR1 and CDR2 (germline): SGHRS, YFSETQ. The CDR3 length is 15 residues. Trimming took 4 bases from V and 4 from J; bases not matched to a gene: 6. The CDR3 here is CASSMGDRVYNEQFF. The DNA for the CDR3 is TGCGCCAGCAGCATGGGGGACAGGGTTTACAATGAGCAGTTCTTC.

Only a few counts were recorded for this clonotype. The chain recombines TRBV13 with TRBJ2-5, with D uncertain. V was trimmed by 5 bases and J by 5 bases, leaving 6 bases between them. This CDR3 spans 11 amino acids. From germline, CDR1 is PRHDT and CDR2 FYEKMQ (reference sequence). The CDR3 is CASSAVETQYF. DNA of the CDR3: TGTGCCAGCAGCGCCGTGGAGACCCAGTACTTC.

This clonotype was observed many times. The rearrangement joins TRBV20-1 to TRBJ2-5; the D is unclear. This CDR3 comprises 12 residues. Trimming stripped 4 bases from V and 2 bases from J, with 8 bases between. Germline CDR1 reads DFQATT; CDR2 reads SNEGSKA (reference sequence). CDR3 nucleotides: TGCAGTGCTATAGGGATACAAGAGACCCAGTACTTC. This translates into CSAIGIQETQYF.

The rearrangement joins TRBV20-1 to TRBJ1-1; 8 bases align to TRBD1. The CDR3 runs to 15 residues. The ends lost 5 bases at V and 0 bases at J; junction bases unmatched: 8. Germline V lookup: CDR1 DFQATT, CDR2 SNEGSKA (reference sequence). The CDR3 DNA is TGCAGTGCTCTTGATCCGGGACAGGTGAACACTGAAGCTTTCTTT. Translating gives CSALDPGQVNTEAFF.

The chain employs TRBV6-6 and TRBJ1-5; the D gene is possibly TRBD1 (5 bases). The CDR3 extends over 16 amino acids. Germline lookup yields CDR1 MNHNY and CDR2 SVGAGI (reference sequence). The V end lost 0 bases, the J end lost 12 bases, and 21 bases lay between the germline ends. DNA for the CDR3: TGTGCCAGCAGTTACTCGATGCAGGGCCCCCAAAGTGGCCAGCATTTT. This gives the protein CASSYSMQGPQSGQHF.

This clonotype appeared a few times. The chain joins TRBV29-1 to TRBJ2-1; 9 bases line up with TRBD2. CDR3 size: 14 residues. Germline CDR1 SQVTM, CDR2 ANQGSEA. Germline trimming cut 0 bases from V and 13 bases from J; bases unmatched to any gene: 10. DNA of the CDR3: TGCAGCGTTGAAGATCTGTCTAGCGGGACCAGTCAGTTCTTC. Amino acid sequence: CSVEDLSSGTSQFF.

V usage is TRBV20-1 and J usage is TRBJ2-3; a weak D match, TRBD2 (5 bases). CDR1 and CDR2 (germline): DFQATT, SNEGSKA (reference sequence). V lost 6 bases to trimming and J lost 6 bases, with 7 bases between them. The CDR3 runs to 10 residues. CDR3 sequence (DNA): TGCAGTGCGCGGAGGGATACGCAGTATTTT. Translated: CSARRDTQYF.

This chain connects TRBV19 to TRBJ1-2; D is ambiguous. The CDR3 has 14 residues. The germline V and J ends were trimmed by 3 bases and 0 bases, with 8 bases remaining between them. CDR1 and CDR2 (germline): LNHDA, SQIVND (reference sequence). The CDR3 DNA follows: TGTGCCAGTAGTATGGGCCAGTCTAACTATGGCTACACCTTC. It translates to CASSMGQSNYGYTF.

This clonotype has just a few counts. The rearrangement links TRBV20-1 to TRBJ2-7; D is possibly TRBD2 (7 bases). Germline-derived CDR1 and CDR2 are DFQATT and SNEGSKA (reference sequence). The length of the CDR3 is 15 residues. V gave up 3 bases and J gave up 1 base, with 16 bases separating them. The CDR3 sequence: CSASRWEGESYEQYF. The CDR3 region has the DNA TGCAGTGCTAGCCGTTGGGAGGGGGAGTCCTACGAGCAGTACTTC.

This clonotype was recorded many times. This rearrangement joins TRBV5-8 to TRBJ2-7; 13 bases map to TRBD2. V shed 4 bases and J 3 bases; nucleotides not matched to a gene: 7. Germline V gene lookup returns CDR1 SGHTS and CDR2 YDEGEE. This CDR3 spans 16 amino acids. This chain's CDR3 is CASSPRTSGGLYEQYF. The DNA of the CDR3 is TGTGCCAGCAGCCCCAGGACTAGCGGGGGACTCTACGAGCAGTACTTC.

Comments on this clonotype: The CDR3 ends on some other residue instead of the conserved phenylalanine or tryptophan, so this is likely a read error. V usage is TRBV19 and J usage is TRBJ1-2; D gene uncertain. The CDR3 consists of 11 residues. In germline, CDR1 is LNHDA, CDR2 SQIVND (reference sequence). CDR3 sequence: CASSLHYDYTS. CDR3 nucleotide sequence: TGTGCCAGTAGTCTGCACTATGACTACACCTCC.

This clonotype appeared once. The V gene is TRBV5-6, the J gene TRBJ2-1; TRBD2 matches 8 bases. The CDR3 covers 15 residues. Germline CDR1 is SGHDT and CDR2 is YYEEEE. The junction had 3 bases not matched to a gene; V was cut back by 0 bases and J by 4 bases. CDR3 DNA: TGTGCCAGCAGCTTGGGACTAGCGCTGTACAATGAGCAGTTCTTC. Translating it yields CASSLGLALYNEQFF.

This clonotype was recorded only once. Given a much more abundant clone one base away, this may be a read error. The V gene is TRBV11-2, the J gene TRBJ1-1, with D uncertain. Per germline, CDR1 SGHAT and CDR2 FQNNGV. The CDR3 contains 11 residues. The V gene lost 5 bases and the J gene lost 6 bases, with 7 bases spanning the gap. The CDR3 DNA reads TGTGCCAGCAGCCACCCCCCTGAAGCTTTCTTT. Translated: CASSHPPEAFF.

The V gene is TRBV19, the J gene TRBJ2-7; no clear D. Germline V gene sequence: CDR1 LNHDA, CDR2 SQIVND (reference sequence). Trimming removed 5 bases from V and 2 bases from J, with 10 bases in between. This CDR3 has 13 residues. For the CDR3, the DNA is TGTGCCAGTAGTGTGACTGTCGCCTACGAGCAGTACTTC. Its translation: CASSVTVAYEQYF.

The chain links TRBV25-1 to TRBJ1-4, with 11 nucleotides matching TRBD1. J was trimmed by 4 bases and V by 1 base; bases with no gene match: 5. The CDR3 is 17 amino acids. Germline V gene data show CDR1 as MGHDK and CDR2 as SYGVNS. This chain's CDR3 is CASSESWTGGHNEKLFF. The CDR3 DNA follows: TGTGCCAGCAGTGAATCCTGGACAGGGGGCCATAATGAAAAACTGTTTTTT.

About this clonotype: The CDR3 end shows no conserved phenylalanine or tryptophan, and so a read error is likely. The rearrangement uses TRBV18 and TRBJ2-7; no firm D call. The CDR3 length is 13 residues. The V end lost 2 bases, the J end lost 2 bases, and 7 bases lay between the germline ends. Germline V CDR1 and CDR2: KGHSH, LQKENI. CDR3 DNA: TGTGCCAGCTCACCAGGGCTAGCCTACGAGCAGTACTCC. Translation: CASSPGLAYEQYS.

The chain combines TRBV5-5 with TRBJ2-7; 8 bases are shared with TRBD2. Per germline, CDR1 SGHKS and CDR2 YYEKEE (reference sequence). The V and J ends lost 5 bases and 4 bases, in that order; junction bases with no gene match: 11. This CDR3 contains 15 residues. CDR3 DNA: TGTGCCAGCAGGTATAGCGGGACCCTATCTTACGAGCAGTACTTC. Encoded protein: CASRYSGTLSYEQYF.